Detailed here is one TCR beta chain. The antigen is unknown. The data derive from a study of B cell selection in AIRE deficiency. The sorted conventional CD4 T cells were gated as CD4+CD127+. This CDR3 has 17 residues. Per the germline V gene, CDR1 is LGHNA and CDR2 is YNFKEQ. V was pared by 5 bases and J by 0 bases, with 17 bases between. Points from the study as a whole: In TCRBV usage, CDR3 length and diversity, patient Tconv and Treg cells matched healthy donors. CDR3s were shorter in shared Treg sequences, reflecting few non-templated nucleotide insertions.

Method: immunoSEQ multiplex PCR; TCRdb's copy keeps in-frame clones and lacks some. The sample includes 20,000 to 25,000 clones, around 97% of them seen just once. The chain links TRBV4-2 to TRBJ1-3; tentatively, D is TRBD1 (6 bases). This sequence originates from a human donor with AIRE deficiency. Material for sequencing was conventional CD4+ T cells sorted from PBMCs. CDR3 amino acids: CASSTRGGAFSGNTIYF. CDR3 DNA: TGTGCCAGCAGCACCAGGGGTGGGGCATTCTCTGGAAACACCATATATTTT.